Listed here are 21 T cell receptor beta chains from one sample, sequenced in a study of T cells in localized non-small cell lung cancer. The protocol was immunoSEQ multiplex PCR, while the TCRdb copy is restricted to in-frame clones and leaves out a portion. The data hold around 50,000 clones, with about four fifths observed a single time. This sample comprised peripheral blood, obtained before any cancer treatment. These receptors were obtained from a female donor at least 60 years old with stage II squamous cell lung carcinoma.

The chain has TRBV7-7 and TRBJ2-3, with 10 bases that match TRBD1. V lost 5 bases and J lost 3; bases outside the gene matches: 5. The CDR3 consists of 15 residues. Germline assignment: CDR1 SSHAT and CDR2 FNYEAQ (reference sequence). Here the CDR3 reads CASSPDRGRTDTQYF. The CDR3 DNA sequence: TGTGCCAGCAGCCCTGACAGGGGGCGGACAGATACGCAGTATTTT.

The chain carries TRBV5-8 and TRBJ1-2, with D uncertain. The CDR3 runs 13 residues. V was clipped by 5 bases and J by 2 bases, with 10 bases between them. In germline, CDR1 is SGHTS, CDR2 YDEGEE. CDR3 DNA: TGTGCCAGCAGTTATGAGGGAAACTATGGCTACACCTTC. Translating gives CASSYEGNYGYTF.

This rearrangement joins TRBV5-4 to TRBJ2-1; possibly TRBD2 for D (5 bases). Germline V lookup: CDR1 SGHNT, CDR2 YYREEE (reference sequence). The CDR3 extends over 14 amino acids. Trimming pared 0 bases from V and 5 bases from J, leaving 9 bases between. The CDR3 bases are TGTGCCAGCAGCTTGGCCGGGAAGAACAATGAGCAGTTCTTC. Its translation: CASSLAGKNNEQFF.

V gene TRBV9 combines with J gene TRBJ1-1; D is uncertain. Per the germline V gene, CDR1 is SGDLS and CDR2 is YYNGEE. The CDR3 runs to 13 residues. Trimming removed 0 bases from V and 2 bases from J, with 5 bases in between. The CDR3 loop reads CASSVEGNTEAFF. The DNA of the CDR3 is TGTGCCAGCAGCGTAGAGGGAAACACTGAAGCTTTCTTT.

This clone was detected once. The chain combines TRBV7-2 with TRBJ1-1; the D is unclear. V lost 6 bases and J lost 2, with 10 bases in between. The length of the CDR3 is 13 residues. Germline V gene sequence: CDR1 SGHTA, CDR2 FQGNSA. This chain's CDR3 is CASSSGRNTEAFF. CDR3 nucleotide sequence: TGTGCCAGCAGTTCCGGGAGAAACACTGAAGCTTTCTTT.

The rearrangement uses TRBV25-1 and TRBJ2-3, with 8 bases lining up with TRBD2. The CDR3 totals 13 residues. CDR1 and CDR2 (germline): MGHDK, SYGVNS. V lost 3 bases to trimming and J lost 6 bases; unmatched junction nucleotides: 2. CDR3 DNA: TGTGCCAGCAGTGACGGGGGGGCGGATACGCAGTATTTT. The encoded protein is CASSDGGADTQYF.

The chain carries TRBV18 and TRBJ2-3; weak D call: TRBD1 (5 bases). The germline gives CDR1 KGHSH, CDR2 LQKENI. Trimming removed 0 bases from V and 2 bases from J, with 12 bases in between. The CDR3 sequence is 16 residues long. The CDR3 here is CASSPPSRAFTDTQYF. For the CDR3, the DNA is TGTGCCAGCTCACCACCATCCAGGGCCTTCACAGATACGCAGTATTTT.

This clone was detected a few times. The chain is built from TRBV11-2 and TRBJ1-2; D remains ambiguous. Trimming took off 1 base at V and 4 bases at J, with 4 bases between the two ends. The CDR3 sequence is 12 residues long. Germline values: CDR1 SGHAT, CDR2 FQNNGV. The CDR3 protein is CASSLGSYGYTF. The DNA of the CDR3 is TGTGCCAGCAGCTTAGGTTCCTATGGCTACACCTTC.

V is TRBV5-7 and J is TRBJ2-6, with D perhaps TRBD1 (5 bases). TRBV5-7 is flagged as an ORF with uncertain function. This CDR3 is 17 amino acids long. Trimming took 6 bases from V and 5 from J, leaving 21 bases between them. The CDR3 protein is CASNRICVQSRANVLTF. The CDR3 coding sequence is TGTGCCAGCAACAGGATCTGCGTACAAAGTCGGGCCAACGTCCTGACTTTC.

The chain carries TRBV18 and TRBJ1-3; D gene ambiguous. Between the trimmed V and J ends, which lost 3 bases and 0 bases, there was a span of 15 bases. Germline V gene data show CDR1 as KGHSH and CDR2 as LQKENI. The CDR3 extends over 17 amino acids. CDR3 bases: TGTGCCAGCTCACCCCTACCCACTACCGACTCTGGAAACACCATATATTTT. Its protein is CASSPLPTTDSGNTIYF. The full variable domain, completed using reference TRBV18 and TRBJ1-3, is NAGVMQNPRHLVRRRGQEARLRCSPMKGHSHVYWYRQLPEEGLKFMVYLQKENIIDESGMPKERFSAEFPKEGPSILRIQQVVRGDSAAYFCASSPLPTTDSGNTIYFGEGSWLTVV.

The rearrangement uses TRBV19 and TRBJ1-4; D ambiguous. With 4 bases removed from V and 0 bases from J, the gap between germline ends came to 6 bases. There are 14 residues in the CDR3. Per germline, CDR1 LNHDA and CDR2 SQIVND (reference sequence). The CDR3 nucleotides are TGTGCCAGTAGTACGCGGACAACTAATGAAAAACTGTTTTTT. Amino acids: CASSTRTTNEKLFF.

The V call is TRBV6-6, the J call TRBJ2-7, with D perhaps matching TRBD2 (6 bases). Looked up from germline, CDR1 is MNHNY and CDR2 is SVGAGI (reference sequence). V gave up 6 bases and J gave up 4 bases, with 13 bases separating them. The CDR3 totals 13 residues. CDR3 sequence reads: CASSSTEGYEQYF. DNA for the CDR3: TGTGCCAGCAGCTCCACGGAGGGGTACGAGCAGTACTTC.

The chain carries TRBV5-1 and TRBJ1-2; D is perhaps TRBD1 (6 bases). V was shortened by 4 bases and J by 3 bases, with 13 bases between the two germline ends. This CDR3 has 14 residues. Germline V gene sequence: CDR1 SGHRS, CDR2 YFSETQ. The CDR3 nucleotides read TGCGCCAGCAGCCCCGCGCCAGGGGACTATGGCTACACCTTC. It translates to CASSPAPGDYGYTF. The full variable domain, in which reference TRBV5-1 and TRBJ1-2 provide the parts outside the CDR3, is KAGVTQTPRYLIKTRGQQVTLSCSPISGHRSVSWYQQTPGQGLQFLFEYFSETQRNKGNFPGRFSGRQFSNSRSEMNVSTLELGDSALYLCASSPAPGDYGYTFGSGTRLTVV.

V usage is TRBV5-1 and J usage is TRBJ1-2; the D is unclear. This CDR3 is built from 17 residues. Trimming stripped 4 bases from V and 2 bases from J, with 21 bases between. The germline gives CDR1 SGHRS, CDR2 YFSETQ. The CDR3 DNA sequence: TGCGCCAGCAGCGCTAAGTTTGAGGGCAGATTGAACTATGGCTACACCTTC. It translates to CASSAKFEGRLNYGYTF.

The rearrangement joins TRBV5-4 to TRBJ2-2, with TRBD2 matching 8 bases. Germline V gene data show CDR1 as SGHNT and CDR2 as YYREEE (reference sequence). This CDR3 comprises 16 residues. Trimming at V came to 0 bases and at J to 4 bases, leaving 5 bases not matched to a gene. CDR3 nucleotides: TGTGCCAGCAGCTTGGGGGCGGGGGGCCCCACCGGGGAGCTGTTTTTT. Protein sequence: CASSLGAGGPTGELFF.

The chain employs TRBV5-1 and TRBJ1-1; D unresolved. Germline V gene sequence: CDR1 SGHRS, CDR2 YFSETQ. The CDR3 is 14 amino acids. Trimming shortened V by 0 bases and J by 3 bases, and 9 bases separated the two germline ends. In DNA, the CDR3 is TGCGCCAGCAGCTTGGGGGCTGGGCACACTGAAGCTTTCTTT. It codes for CASSLGAGHTEAFF.

The chain is built from TRBV19 and TRBJ2-5; TRBD2 matches at 9 bases. J lost 4 bases, V lost 3 bases, and 9 bases had no gene match. The CDR3 is 16 residues long. Germline V lookup: CDR1 LNHDA, CDR2 SQIVND (reference sequence). The CDR3: CASSIWASGATETQYF. The CDR3 nucleotides read TGTGCCAGTAGTATCTGGGCTAGCGGGGCCACAGAGACCCAGTACTTC.

J is TRBJ1-5 and V is TRBV7-2; D is ambiguous. The CDR3 extends over 12 amino acids. Trimming left V 1 base short and J 5 bases short, with 3 bases between. Germline values: CDR1 SGHTA, CDR2 FQGNSA. The CDR3 sequence is CASSLGDQPQHF. The DNA of the CDR3 is TGTGCCAGCAGCTTAGGGGATCAGCCCCAGCATTTT.

The chain recombines TRBV27 with TRBJ2-7; TRBD2 agrees at 10 bases. The J segment lost 6 bases and the V segment lost 6 bases, leaving 14 bases of the junction unmatched. The germline CDR1 and CDR2 sequences are MNHEY and SMNVEV (reference sequence). This CDR3 region has 16 residues. For the CDR3, the DNA is TGTGCCAGCAGCCAGCGAAGCGGGGGGGGATCCCGCGAGCAGTACTTC. Amino acid sequence: CASSQRSGGGSREQYF.

The V and J genes are TRBV5-1 and TRBJ1-1; TRBD1 agrees at 9 bases. V lost 4 bases, J lost 4 bases, and 5 bases stayed unmatched. The CDR3 sequence is 14 residues long. Germline assignment: CDR1 SGHRS and CDR2 YFSETQ. The CDR3 spells CASSPQGARTEAFF. In DNA form, the CDR3 reads TGCGCCAGCAGCCCACAGGGGGCACGCACTGAAGCTTTCTTT.

The chain has TRBV18 and TRBJ2-3; D gene uncertain. Germline V gives CDR1 KGHSH, CDR2 LQKENI. Trimming took off 2 bases at V and 0 bases at J, with 3 bases between the two ends. The CDR3 runs to 13 residues. The CDR3 loop reads CASSPGSTDTQYF. Written as DNA, the CDR3 is TGTGCCAGCTCACCAGGTAGCACAGATACGCAGTATTTT.